This T cell receptor beta chain was retrieved from a study of blood T cell repertoires in COVID-19 (dated by TCRdb to 2020 to 2022). Background for the entire study: Samples covering the acute and convalescent phases of COVID-19 were provided by collaborators in the United States, Italy and Spain. The prospective study material was composed of cDNA or gDNA derived from T cells, B-cell-depleted T cells, or PBMCs. Subjects who had been exposed to COVID-19, were actively infected with it, or had recovered from it provided the deeply sampled blood TCRbeta repertoires that made up the dataset. The repertoires were released in a freely available public database intended as a resource for research on the immune response to SARS-CoV-2. Samples were obtained from the ongoing ImmuneRACE study (first 160 participants) and from 1,254 subjects provided by 6 global collaborators. The sample metadata nearly always contained a de-identified subject ID, COVID-19 status, age in years and sex. Where available, HLA class I and class II types were taken from metadata supplied by the sample provider and were not determined by assay-based typing. Here is what the overall study found, with its caveats: Clinical and demographic metadata were provided uncurated, with the amount varying by source and participant.

TCRbeta CDR3 regions were amplified from genomic DNA using the immunoSEQ Assay, a bias-controlled multiplex PCR. Regarding the original processing steps: The number of nucleated cells in each sample was estimated by amplification of reference gene primers within the assay. To quantify the absolute abundance of each unique TCRbeta CDR3 rearrangement, sequence reads were collapsed and filtered. For each sample, productive Simpson clonality was calculated as the square root of Simpson's diversity index across productive rearrangements. Imported from immuneACCESS, the table was reduced by TCRdb to in-frame sequences with V and J called. These copies leave out some clones; in studies compared against another copy, an unresolved V gene accounts for under half, and the cause of the remainder is not known. The V and J calls and clone size were taken over from that table, and D and trimming were inferred from the DNA. The table for this sample lists about 120,000 clones; about nine tenths of them were counted only once. In total, the top ten clones hold about 8% of the sample.

With regard to this clone: What antigen it recognizes has not been identified. No per-base quality is available; no much larger clone lies one base away.

Each collaborating institution followed its own protocols to collect whole blood in K2EDTA tubes. Collaborator samples were shipped for TCRbeta analysis as frozen whole blood, isolated PBMCs, or DNA extracted from either sample type. V loses 7 bases, J loses 2 bases, and the germline ends lie 11 bases apart. The CDR3, cysteine through phenylalanine, is 13 amino acids long. Of the read, only the CDR3 DNA is kept; its 39 bases are in frame from base 1. The germline V gene yields MNHEY for CDR1 and SVGAGI for CDR2. The sequencing sample was made of peripheral blood. This TCR was recovered from a human donor in a cohort sampled during active COVID-19. The chain uses TRBV6-5 and TRBJ1-2, and TRBD1 may be the D gene, going by 6 matching bases. The CDR3 is CASTKGDNYGYTF. The DNA sequence reads TGTGCCAGCACCAAGGGGGACAACTATGGCTACACCTTC.